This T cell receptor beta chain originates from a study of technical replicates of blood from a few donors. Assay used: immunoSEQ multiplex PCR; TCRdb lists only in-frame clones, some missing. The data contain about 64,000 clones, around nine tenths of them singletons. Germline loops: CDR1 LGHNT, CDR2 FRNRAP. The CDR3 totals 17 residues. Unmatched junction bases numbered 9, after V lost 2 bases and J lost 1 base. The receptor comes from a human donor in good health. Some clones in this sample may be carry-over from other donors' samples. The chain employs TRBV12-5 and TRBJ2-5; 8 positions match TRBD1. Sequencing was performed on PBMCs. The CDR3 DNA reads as TGTGCTAGTGGTTTGCCCCAGGGGGCGGCAGGCCAAGAGACCCAGTACTTC. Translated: CASGLPQGAAGQETQYF.